Detailed here is one T cell receptor beta chain. Trimming left V 3 bases short and J 8 bases short, with 15 bases between. CDR1 is SGHKS and CDR2 is YYEKEE in the germline V gene (reference sequence). CDR3 length equals 14 residues. This sample was taken from a study of control samples from healthy donors and cancer patients. Produced via immunoSEQ multiplex PCR; TCRdb's table is partial and in-frame only. The table includes about 90,000 clones, less than 95% detected once. The sequencing input was blood. The sequence came from a woman aged 18-29 years in good health. This chain uses TRBV5-5 with TRBJ2-1, with D possibly called TRBD1 or TRBD2 (6 bases each). CDR3 nucleotides: TGTGCCAGCAGCTCGATTTACAGGGAGGATGAGCAGTTCTTC. Translated, it gives CASSSIYREDEQFF.